This T cell receptor (beta chain) was found in a study of blood T cell repertoires in COVID-19. The overall study: PBMCs, B-cell-depleted T cells, or T cells provided the cDNA or gDNA that made up the material.

Original analysis: Researchers report that nucleated cell counts were estimated from reference gene primer amplification. TCRdb keeps only in-frame clones here, not all; method: immunoSEQ multiplex PCR. V, J and clone size were drawn from that table, and D and trimming were deduced from the DNA. The repertoire holds about 69,000 clones, roughly 79% seen once, with 16% in the top ten. This sequence was found in a man between 60 and 75 years old with acute or convalescent COVID-19. Sequencing used peripheral blood.

CDR3 coding DNA: TGTGCCAGCAGTCTTAGGACAGGGAGCTCCTACGAGCAGTACTTC. Its protein product is CASSLRTGSSYEQYF. The chain carries TRBV7-2 and TRBJ2-7; 8 nucleotides align to TRBD1. Germline CDR1 is SGHTA and CDR2 is FQGNSA. J gave up 0 bases and V 6 bases, and 7 bases lay outside the gene matches. The length of the CDR3 is 15 residues.